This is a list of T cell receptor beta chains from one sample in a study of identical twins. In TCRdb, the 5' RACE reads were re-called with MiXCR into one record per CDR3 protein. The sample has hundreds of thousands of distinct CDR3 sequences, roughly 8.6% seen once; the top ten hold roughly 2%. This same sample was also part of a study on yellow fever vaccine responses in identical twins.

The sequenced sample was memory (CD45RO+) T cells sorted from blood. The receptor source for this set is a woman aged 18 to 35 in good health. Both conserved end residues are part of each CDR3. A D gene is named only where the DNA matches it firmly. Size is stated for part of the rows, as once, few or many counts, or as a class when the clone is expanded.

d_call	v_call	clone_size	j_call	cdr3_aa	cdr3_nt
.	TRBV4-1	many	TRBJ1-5	CASSQTLTVNQPQHF	TGCGCCAGCAGCCAAACCCTGACAGTTAATCAGCCCCAGCATTTT
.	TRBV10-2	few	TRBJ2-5	CASSDGGRAETQYF	TGCGCCAGCAGTGATGGGGGGCGGGCAGAGACCCAGTACTTC
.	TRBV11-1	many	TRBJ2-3	CASSLDGSLADTQYF	TGTGCCAGCAGCTTAGACGGCAGTCTCGCAGATACGCAGTATTTT
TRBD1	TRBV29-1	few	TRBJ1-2	CSVLTGEPSYGYTF	TGCAGCGTCCTGACAGGGGAACCTTCCTATGGCTACACCTTC
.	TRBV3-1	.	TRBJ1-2	CASSQASGQGYGYTF	TGTGCCAGCAGCCAAGCGTCGGGGCAGGGCTATGGCTACACCTTC
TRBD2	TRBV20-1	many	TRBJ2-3	CSAREQVAGPTDTQYF	TGCAGTGCTAGAGAACAGGTAGCGGGACCCACAGATACGCAGTATTTT
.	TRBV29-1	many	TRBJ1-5	CSVVQGWNQPQHF	TGCAGCGTTGTACAGGGCTGGAATCAGCCCCAGCATTTT
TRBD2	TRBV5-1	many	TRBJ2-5	CASSFWTSGVPKETQYF	TGCGCCAGCAGCTTTTGGACTAGCGGGGTACCTAAAGAGACCCAGTACTTC
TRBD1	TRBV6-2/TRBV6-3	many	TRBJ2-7	CASSRTGTGIEQYF	TGTGCCAGCAGTCGTACCGGGACAGGAATCGAGCAGTACTTC
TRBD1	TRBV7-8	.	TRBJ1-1	CASSPHIPTGTDMNTEAFF	TGTGCCAGCAGCCCACATATCCCAACAGGGACAGATATGAACACTGAAGCTTTCTTT
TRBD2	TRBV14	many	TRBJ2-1	CASSPYGGAIYNEQFF	TGTGCCAGCAGCCCCTACGGGGGGGCCATTTACAATGAGCAGTTCTTC
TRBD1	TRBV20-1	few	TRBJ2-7	CSASGDSDYEQYF	TGCAGTGCTAGCGGGGACAGTGACTACGAGCAGTACTTC
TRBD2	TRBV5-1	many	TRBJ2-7	CASRPGGFSYEQYF	TGCGCCAGCAGACCGGGAGGGTTCTCCTACGAGCAGTACTTC
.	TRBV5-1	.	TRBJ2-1	CASSFSRVMDEQFF	TGCGCCAGCAGCTTCTCGAGGGTTATGGATGAGCAGTTCTTC
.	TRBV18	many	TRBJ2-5	CASSPTAGETQYF	TGTGCCAGCTCACCTACAGCGGGAGAGACCCAGTACTTC
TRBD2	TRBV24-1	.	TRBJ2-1	CATSDSPGLAANEQFF	TGTGCCACCAGTGATTCCCCGGGACTAGCCGCCAATGAGCAGTTCTTC
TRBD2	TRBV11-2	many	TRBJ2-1	CASSPVDGTKNEQFF	TGTGCCAGCAGTCCCGTGGATGGGACTAAAAATGAGCAGTTCTTC
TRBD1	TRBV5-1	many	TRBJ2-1	CASSPAVGTGYQNEQFF	TGCGCCAGCAGCCCCGCTGTCGGGACAGGGTACCAAAATGAGCAGTTCTTC
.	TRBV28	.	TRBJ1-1	CASRRALFDTEAFF	TGTGCCAGCAGACGGGCCCTTTTCGACACTGAAGCTTTCTTT
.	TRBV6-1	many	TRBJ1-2	CASASRAQEHGYTF	TGTGCCAGCGCGTCAAGAGCCCAGGAACATGGCTACACCTTC
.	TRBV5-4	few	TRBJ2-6	CASSLGGSLSGANVLTF	TGTGCCAGCAGCTTGGGGGGCTCACTCTCTGGGGCCAACGTCCTGACTTTC
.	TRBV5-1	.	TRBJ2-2	CASSLGDRGTNTGELFF	TGCGCCAGCAGCTTGGGTGACAGAGGAACGAACACCGGGGAGCTGTTTTTT
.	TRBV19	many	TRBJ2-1	CASSSRWGGTVGEQFF	TGTGCCAGCAGTTCGAGATGGGGCGGGACGGTAGGTGAGCAGTTCTTC
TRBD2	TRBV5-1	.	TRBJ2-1	CASSLAGLAVYNEQFF	TGCGCCAGCAGCTTGGCTGGACTAGCGGTCTACAATGAGCAGTTCTTC
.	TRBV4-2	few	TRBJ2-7	CASSQDFRGAGDSSYEQYF	TGTGCCAGCAGCCAAGATTTCCGGGGCGCGGGGGACAGCTCCTACGAGCAGTACTTC
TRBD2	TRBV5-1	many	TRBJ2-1	CASSFSGSGVNEQFF	TGCGCCAGCAGCTTTAGCGGGAGTGGGGTCAATGAGCAGTTCTTC
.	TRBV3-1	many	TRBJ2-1	CASSHVGNEQFF	TGTGCCAGCAGCCATGTTGGAAACGAGCAGTTCTTC
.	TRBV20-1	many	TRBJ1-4	CSARDTTTNEKLFF	TGCAGTGCCCGGGACACCACAACTAATGAAAAACTGTTTTTT
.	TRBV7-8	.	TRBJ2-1	CASSFLDNEQFF	TGTGCCAGCAGCTTTCTGGACAATGAGCAGTTCTTC
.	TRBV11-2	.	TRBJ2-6	CASSNSGTPYSGANVLTF	TGTGCCAGCAGCAACTCCGGGACACCGTACTCTGGGGCCAACGTCCTGACTTTC
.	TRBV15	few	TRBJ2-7	CATSREGGGFYEQYF	TGTGCCACCAGCAGAGAAGGCGGCGGCTTCTACGAGCAGTACTTC
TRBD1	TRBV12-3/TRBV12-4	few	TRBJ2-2	CASSLTQGADTGELFF	TGTGCCAGCAGTTTGACCCAGGGGGCCGACACCGGGGAGCTGTTTTTT
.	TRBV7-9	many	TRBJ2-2	CASSQGSTNTGELFF	TGTGCCAGCAGTCAGGGGTCTACGAACACCGGGGAGCTGTTTTTT
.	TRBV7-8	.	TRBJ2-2	CASSFAHSGELFF	TGTGCCAGCAGCTTTGCACATTCCGGGGAGCTGTTTTTT
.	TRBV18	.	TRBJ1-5	CTSSPGSRDSNQPQHF	TGTACCAGCTCACCAGGGTCCAGGGATAGCAATCAGCCCCAGCATTTT
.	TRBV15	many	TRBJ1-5	CATSRDTALGQPQHF	TGTGCCACCAGCAGAGACACGGCCTTAGGGCAGCCCCAGCATTTT
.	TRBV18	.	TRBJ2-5	CASSPQTSLETQYF	TGTGCCAGCTCACCACAGACTAGTCTTGAGACCCAGTACTTC